This T cell receptor beta chain is from a study of blood T cells in healthy people across ages. Study observations and caveats: Roughly linearly, TCR beta diversity per million T cells fell as age increased. Observed TCR beta diversity showed a strong correlation with the percentage of naive T cells as measured by flow cytometry.

The sample holds one count of this clonotype. Its cognate antigen is unknown. Then a second PCR, running roughly 7 to 11 cycles, was carried out with a sample-barcoded 5' primer and a J-beta primer mix. One entry per CDR3 protein, called by TCRdb with MiXCR from the 5' RACE reads. The sample includes about 1.4 million distinct CDR3 sequences, roughly 59% of them seen just once. CDR1 and CDR2 from the germline V gene are GTSNPN and SVGIG (reference sequence). CDR3 length: 11 amino acids. J lost 11 bases, V lost 3 bases, and 4 bases had no gene match. The receptor comes from a man between 18 and 29 years old in good health. This chain connects TRBV30 to TRBJ1-1; 9 nucleotides align to TRBD1. The sequenced sample was blood. The CDR3 DNA is TGTGCCTGGAGACAGGGGGCGTCGGCTTTCTTT. It codes for CAWRQGASAFF. Drawing the rest from reference TRBV30 and TRBJ1-1, the complete variable domain is SQTIHQWPATLVQPVGSPLSLECTVEGTSNPNLYWYRQAAGRGLQLLFYSVGIGQISSEVPQNLSASRPQDRQFILSSKKLLLSDSGFYLCAWRQGASAFFGQGTRLTVV.